These T cell receptor beta chains were read from a single sample in a study of blood T cells in healthy people across ages. TCRdb re-called the 5' RACE reads with MiXCR, one entry per CDR3 protein. The sample consists of 1,100,000 or so distinct CDR3 sequences, 40% to 55% of them appearing once. The sequenced sample was blood. These receptors were collected from a woman aged 55 to 70 in good health. The CDR3 runs from the conserved cysteine through the conserved F or W. The D gene is left open where the match is weak. Expanded clones get a size class; other rows say once, few or many, or leave the size out.

>TRBV20-1|.|TRBD2|TRBJ2-5
CSATKLAGGETQYF
TGCAGTGCTACGAAACTAGCGGGAGGAGAGACCCAGTACTTC
>TRBV20-1|few|.|TRBJ2-1
CSTNKIVWNEQFF
TGCAGTACCAATAAAATAGTGTGGAATGAGCAGTTCTTC
>TRBV7-9|few|TRBD1|TRBJ2-1
CASSLPNPGQGPTHNEQFF
TGTGCCAGCAGCTTGCCTAACCCGGGACAGGGCCCGACCCACAATGAGCAGTTCTTC
>TRBV20-1|.|.|TRBJ2-2
CSAREGGRMNTGELFF
TGCAGTGCTAGAGAGGGCGGACGGATGAACACCGGGGAGCTGTTTTTT
>TRBV10-2|few|.|TRBJ2-6
CASSETVTGANVLTF
TGCGCCAGCAGTGAGACAGTAACTGGGGCCAACGTCCTGACTTTC
>TRBV20-1|few|.|TRBJ2-7
CSADPRDAYEQYF
TGCAGTGCTGACCCTAGGGACGCCTACGAGCAGTACTTC
>TRBV5-6|.|TRBD2|TRBJ2-1
CASSLGAAGGYNEQFF
TGTGCCAGCAGCTTGGGTGCAGCGGGAGGGTACAATGAGCAGTTCTTC
>TRBV24-1|.|TRBD1|TRBJ2-7
CATSDATGNYEQYF
TGTGCCACCAGTGATGCGACAGGGAACTACGAGCAGTACTTC
>TRBV28|.|.|TRBJ2-2
CASGGSPNTGELFF
TGTGCCAGCGGAGGCAGCCCGAACACCGGGGAGCTGTTTTTT
>TRBV20-1|once|.|TRBJ2-1
CSAPGVTGYNEQFF
TGCAGTGCTCCCGGGGTAACGGGATACAATGAGCAGTTCTTC
>TRBV27|many|.|TRBJ2-7
CASSFGRFYEQYF
TGTGCCAGCAGTTTTGGGAGGTTCTACGAGCAGTACTTC
>TRBV4-1|.|.|TRBJ2-4
CASSQGRGGGRNIQYF
TGCGCCAGCAGCCAAGGAAGAGGAGGGGGACGGAACATTCAGTACTTC
>TRBV6-5|.|.|TRBJ2-5
CASSGIETQYF
TGTGCCAGCAGCGGGATCGAGACCCAGTACTTC
>TRBV14|.|.|TRBJ2-3
CASSQEGPGRGPRTDTQYF
TGTGCCAGCAGCCAAGAAGGTCCGGGACGGGGACCCCGCACAGATACGCAGTATTTT
>TRBV5-1|.|TRBD1|TRBJ2-3
CASRGTGGGPDTQYF
TGCGCCAGCAGGGGAACAGGGGGCGGGCCAGATACGCAGTATTTT
>TRBV9|few|TRBD2|TRBJ2-5
CASSATSGRFQETQYF
TGTGCCAGCAGCGCAACTAGCGGGAGGTTCCAAGAGACCCAGTACTTC
>TRBV7-9|.|TRBD1|TRBJ2-7
CASSLSRDRTYEQYF
TGTGCCAGCAGCTTAAGCCGGGACAGGACCTACGAGCAGTACTTC
>TRBV5-6|.|.|TRBJ2-7
CASNLRVRGEQYF
TGTGCCAGCAACCTCAGGGTACGAGGCGAGCAGTACTTC
>TRBV27|.|.|TRBJ2-1
CASTNWRNSYNEQFF
TGTGCCAGCACCAATTGGCGAAACTCCTACAATGAGCAGTTCTTC
>TRBV7-9|.|TRBD2|TRBJ2-7
CASSSPGLADNYEQYF
TGTGCCAGCAGCTCCCCGGGACTAGCGGACAACTACGAGCAGTACTTC
>TRBV20-1|.|.|TRBJ1-1
CSARLLQGLANTEAFF
TGCAGTGCTAGGCTTCTCCAGGGGCTGGCGAACACTGAAGCTTTCTTT
>TRBV7-3|.|TRBD2|TRBJ2-1
CASSPRLAVHNEQFF
TGTGCCAGCAGCCCTCGACTAGCGGTCCACAATGAGCAGTTCTTC
>TRBV20-1|few|.|TRBJ2-4
CSARDNRGGTAKNIQYF
TGCAGTGCTAGAGATAATCGTGGGGGGACGGCCAAAAACATTCAGTACTTC
>TRBV20-1|.|TRBD2|TRBJ2-5
CSARWTSGGSQETQYF
TGCAGTGCTAGATGGACTAGCGGGGGGTCTCAAGAGACCCAGTACTTC
>TRBV5-6|.|TRBD2|TRBJ2-3
CASSLGAGDIDTQYF
TGTGCCAGCAGCCTAGGAGCGGGAGATATAGATACGCAGTATTTT
>TRBV27|few|.|TRBJ2-3
CASSLQGRGADTQYF
TGTGCCAGCAGTTTACAGGGTAGGGGGGCAGATACGCAGTATTTT
>TRBV18|few|.|TRBJ2-7
CASSPLEAGPEQYF
TGTGCCAGCTCACCACTTGAGGCGGGGCCGGAGCAGTACTTC
>TRBV2|.|.|TRBJ2-1
CASSERGSGQSRLGQFF
TGTGCCAGCAGTGAGCGGGGCAGCGGACAGAGTAGGCTTGGGCAGTTCTTC